This T cell receptor (beta chain) is drawn from a study of cytomegalovirus exposure and HLA in healthy donors. This PCR relied on a set of 60 Vbeta primers and 13 Jbeta primers. Generated by immunoSEQ multiplex PCR, the TCRdb table keeps only in-frame clones and is missing some. The sample's table shows 75,000 to 95,000 clones. Sequencing was carried out using PBMCs. This TCR was recovered from a girl between 10 and 17 years old in good health and CMV-seropositive.

This CDR3 is CASSSPKGGDTEAFF. Here the CDR3 DNA reads TGTGCCAGCAGCTCCCCGAAAGGCGGAGACACTGAAGCTTTCTTT. The chain combines TRBV6-6 with TRBJ1-1; D is uncertain. The V and J ends lost 6 bases and 3 bases respectively, with 17 bases between them. The germline V gene has CDR1 MNHNY and CDR2 SVGAGI (reference sequence). This CDR3 contains 15 residues.